Below are 12 T cell receptor beta chains sequenced from a single sample in a study of blood T cell repertoires in COVID-19. Data came from immunoSEQ multiplex PCR; TCRdb stores just in-frame clones and leaves some out. This sample yields approximately 170,000 clones, of which about 80% are seen a single time; around 2.1% belongs to the top ten. The sample was peripheral blood. These TCRs come from a woman of 80 years or more with acute or convalescent COVID-19.

This clone has only one observation. The J gene is TRBJ1-1, the V gene TRBV29-1; possibly TRBD1 for D (5 bases). This CDR3 has 13 amino acids. With 7 bases removed from V and 0 bases from J, the gap between germline ends came to 12 bases. Germline lookup yields CDR1 SQVTM and CDR2 ANQGSEA. In DNA, the CDR3 is TGCAGCGCCGCGGGACGCCTGAACACTGAAGCTTTCTTT. This encodes CSAAGRLNTEAFF.

The chain recombines TRBV5-1 with TRBJ2-2, with TRBD2 identical over 12 bases. Germline CDR1 and CDR2: SGHRS and YFSETQ. V gave up 4 bases and J gave up 7 bases; unmatched junction bases: 8. This CDR3 comprises 16 residues. This chain's CDR3 is CASSLTSGRTGGELFF. In nucleotides, the CDR3 is TGCGCCAGCAGCCTAACTAGCGGGAGGACGGGCGGGGAGCTGTTTTTT.

The chain couples TRBV6-5 to TRBJ2-1; 8 bases are a match to TRBD1. The germline V gene has CDR1 MNHEY and CDR2 SVGAGI. V shed 2 bases, J shed 5 bases, and the junction held 5 bases outside the gene matches. The CDR3 loop spans 15 amino acids. The CDR3 loop is CASSYPGQVDNEQFF. CDR3 in DNA: TGTGCCAGCAGTTACCCGGGACAGGTAGACAATGAGCAGTTCTTC.

This chain uses TRBV15 with TRBJ1-1; maybe TRBD1 (6 bases). V was clipped by 3 bases and J by 7 bases, with 12 bases between them. The CDR3 extends over 13 amino acids. Germline CDR1 reads LNHNV; CDR2 reads YYDKDF (reference sequence). For the CDR3, the DNA is TGTGCCACCAGCAGGCCACAGGGAATTGAAGCTTTCTTT. It encodes CATSRPQGIEAFF.

CDR3 in DNA: TGCAGCGAGCACAGGGGGCGAAACACTGAAGCTTTCTTT. Its protein is CSEHRGRNTEAFF. V is TRBV29-1 and J is TRBJ1-1; TRBD1 agrees at 9 bases. The CDR3 is 13 amino acids. J gave up 2 bases and V 7 bases, and 5 bases lay outside the gene matches. Germline values: CDR1 SQVTM, CDR2 ANQGSEA. The full variable domain, rest sourced from reference TRBV29-1 and TRBJ1-1, is SAVISQKPSRDICQRGTSLTIQCQVDSQVTMMFWYRQQPGQSLTLIATANQGSEATYESGFVIDKFPISRPNLTFSTLTVSNMSPEDSSIYLCSEHRGRNTEAFFGQGTRLTVV.

The V gene is TRBV19, the J gene TRBJ2-7; possible D gene TRBD2, 6 bases. Germline lookup yields CDR1 LNHDA and CDR2 SQIVND (reference sequence). Trimming took 5 bases from V and 1 from J, leaving 12 bases between them. This CDR3 comprises 14 residues. CDR3 DNA sequence: TGTGCCAGTAGTGCGACTAGTTTATCCTACGAGCAGTACTTC. It codes for CASSATSLSYEQYF.

The chain links TRBV7-8 to TRBJ1-6, with a possible D match to TRBD1 (5 bases). CDR3 length: 15 amino acids. Germline V gene sequence: CDR1 SGHVS, CDR2 FQNEAQ. With 3 bases removed from V and 9 bases from J, the gap between germline ends came to 15 bases. The CDR3 region is CASSFRMGGLSPLHF. The CDR3 DNA reads as TGTGCCAGCAGCTTTCGGATGGGGGGTCTTTCACCCCTCCACTTT.

This sequence joins TRBV30 and TRBJ1-5; TRBD1 might be the D (6 bases). The ends were cut back, 8 bases at V and 4 bases at J, with 15 bases in the middle. This CDR3 has 13 residues. The germline CDR1 and CDR2 sequences are GTSNPN and SVGIG (reference sequence). This CDR3 is CALEQGSNQPQHF. The CDR3 bases are TGTGCCCTTGAGCAGGGGTCAAATCAGCCCCAGCATTTT.

V and J are TRBV7-6 and TRBJ2-1; the D gene is possibly TRBD1 (6 bases). The germline gives CDR1 SGHVS, CDR2 FNYEAQ. The CDR3 contains 15 residues. Trimming cost V 3 bases and J 6 bases, with 15 bases left between them. In nucleotides, the CDR3 is TGTGCCAGCAGCTTCGACGGAATAGGGGGCAATGAGCAGTTCTTC. Its protein product is CASSFDGIGGNEQFF.

The rearrangement uses TRBV27 and TRBJ2-6, with TRBD1 identical over 8 bases. The germline V gene has CDR1 MNHEY and CDR2 SMNVEV (reference sequence). The CDR3 is 19 residues long. V was pared by 0 bases and J by 0 bases, with 7 bases of the junction left unmatched. CDR3 residues: CASSLSGKQGGSGANVLTF. The CDR3 DNA reads TGTGCCAGCAGTTTATCGGGCAAACAGGGGGGCTCTGGGGCCAACGTCCTGACTTTC.

The genes are TRBV6-5 and TRBJ1-5; a possible D gene is TRBD1 (5 bases). Trimming stripped 0 bases from V and 3 bases from J, with 9 bases between. Germline lookup yields CDR1 MNHEY and CDR2 SVGAGI. The CDR3 extends over 15 amino acids. The CDR3 here is CASSYSGDNNQPQHF. Written as DNA, the CDR3 is TGTGCCAGCAGTTACTCAGGGGATAACAATCAGCCCCAGCATTTT.

This clone was seen just once. The genes are TRBV19 and TRBJ2-7, with TRBD2 identical over 7 bases. The CDR3 runs to 15 residues. Trimming removed 5 bases from V and 0 bases from J; junction bases left unmatched: 7. Germline V gene sequence: CDR1 LNHDA, CDR2 SQIVND (reference sequence). The CDR3 sequence is CASSEIASGSYEQYF. CDR3 DNA: TGTGCCAGTAGTGAGATAGCTAGCGGCTCCTACGAGCAGTACTTC.